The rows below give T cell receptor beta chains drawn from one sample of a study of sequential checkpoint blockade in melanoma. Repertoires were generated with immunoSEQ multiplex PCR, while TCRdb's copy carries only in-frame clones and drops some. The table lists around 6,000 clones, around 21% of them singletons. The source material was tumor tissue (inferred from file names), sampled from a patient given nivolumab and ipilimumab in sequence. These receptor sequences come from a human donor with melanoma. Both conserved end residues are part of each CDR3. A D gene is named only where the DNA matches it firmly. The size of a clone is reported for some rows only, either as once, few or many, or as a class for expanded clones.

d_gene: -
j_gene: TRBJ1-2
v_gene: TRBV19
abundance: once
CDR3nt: TGTGCCAGTAGTCCCTCGACGTTTACCCATGGCTACACCTTC
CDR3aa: CASSPSTFTHGYTF

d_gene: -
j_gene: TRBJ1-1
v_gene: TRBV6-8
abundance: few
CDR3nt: TGTGCCGTATGGGAGGACCCAAACACTGAAGCTTTCTTT
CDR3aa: CAVWEDPNTEAFF

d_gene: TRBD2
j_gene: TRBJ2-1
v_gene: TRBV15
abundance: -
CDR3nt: TGTGCCACCAGCAGAAACCAGCGGGGGGGTTACAATGAGCAGTTCTTC
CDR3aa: CATSRNQRGGYNEQFF

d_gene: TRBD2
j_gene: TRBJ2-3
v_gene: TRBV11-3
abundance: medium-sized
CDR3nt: TGTGCCAGCAGCTCCCTAGCGGGGGTCACAGATACGCAGTATTTT
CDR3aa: CASSSLAGVTDTQYF

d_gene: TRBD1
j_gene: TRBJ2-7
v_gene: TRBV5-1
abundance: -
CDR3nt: TGCGCCAGCAGCTCATGGACAGGGACCCCCTACGAGCAGTACTTC
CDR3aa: CASSSWTGTPYEQYF

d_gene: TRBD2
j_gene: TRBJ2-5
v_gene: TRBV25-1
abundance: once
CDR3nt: TGTGCCAGCAGTGGGACACTAGCGGGGGGCATAGAGACCCAGTACTTC
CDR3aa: CASSGTLAGGIETQYF

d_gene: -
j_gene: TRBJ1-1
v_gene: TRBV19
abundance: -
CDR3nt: TGTGCCAGTAGTTTCTACAGGGAAAACACTGAAGCTTTCTTT
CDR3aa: CASSFYRENTEAFF

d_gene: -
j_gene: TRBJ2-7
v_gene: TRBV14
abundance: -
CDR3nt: TGTGCCAGCAGCCAAGAACCACAGAACCCCTACGAGCAGTACTTC
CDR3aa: CASSQEPQNPYEQYF

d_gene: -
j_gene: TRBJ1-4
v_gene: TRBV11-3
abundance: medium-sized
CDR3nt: TGTGCCAGCAGCTTAGAACCGTCGGGAATCAATGAAAAACTGTTTTTT
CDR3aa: CASSLEPSGINEKLFF

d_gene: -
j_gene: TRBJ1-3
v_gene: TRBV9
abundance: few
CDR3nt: TGTGCCAGCAGCACAAACTCTGGAAACACCATATATTTT
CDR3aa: CASSTNSGNTIYF

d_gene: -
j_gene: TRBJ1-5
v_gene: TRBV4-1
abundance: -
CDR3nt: TGCGCCAGCAGCCAAGACAGAGATCAGCCCCAGCATTTT
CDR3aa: CASSQDRDQPQHF

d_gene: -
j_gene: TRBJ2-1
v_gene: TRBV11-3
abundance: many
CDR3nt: TGTGCCAGCAGCCTCGGGGGCGACTACAATGAGCAGTTCTTC
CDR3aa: CASSLGGDYNEQFF

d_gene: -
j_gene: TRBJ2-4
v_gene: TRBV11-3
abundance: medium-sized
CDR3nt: TGTGCCAGCAGCTCCGCTCGTACCACAGGTACGGACATTCAGTACTTC
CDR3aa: CASSSARTTGTDIQYF

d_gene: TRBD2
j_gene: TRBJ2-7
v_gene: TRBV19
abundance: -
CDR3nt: TGTGCCAGTAGTATAAGACAGCGGGGGGGCTCCTACGAGCAGTACTTC
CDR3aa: CASSIRQRGGSYEQYF

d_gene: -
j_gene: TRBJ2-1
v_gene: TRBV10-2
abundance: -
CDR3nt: TGCGCCAGCGCCCCGGGGTACTCCTACAATGAGCAGTTCTTC
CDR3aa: CASAPGYSYNEQFF

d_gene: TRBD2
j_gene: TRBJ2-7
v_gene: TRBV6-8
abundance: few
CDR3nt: TGTGCCAGCAGTTACTCCCCAGCGGGGGCCTACGAGCAGTACTTC
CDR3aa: CASSYSPAGAYEQYF

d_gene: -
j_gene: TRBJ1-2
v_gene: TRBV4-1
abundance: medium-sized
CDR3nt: TGCGCCAGCAGCCAAGCCGAGAACTTCTACTATGGCTACACCTTC
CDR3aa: CASSQAENFYYGYTF

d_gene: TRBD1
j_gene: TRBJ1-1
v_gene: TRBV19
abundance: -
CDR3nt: TGTGCCAGTAGCTCGGGACAGCCTAACGAGGGTTTACGTGAAGCTTTCTTT
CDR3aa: CASSSGQPNEGLREAFF

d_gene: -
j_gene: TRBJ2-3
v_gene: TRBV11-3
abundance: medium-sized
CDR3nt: TGTGCCAGCAGCCGGACAGGTGCGGGGAATACGCAGTATTTT
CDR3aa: CASSRTGAGNTQYF

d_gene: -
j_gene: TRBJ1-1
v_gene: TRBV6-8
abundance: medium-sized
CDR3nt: TGTGCCAGCAGTTATCGAATGAACACTGAAGCTTTCTTT
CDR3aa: CASSYRMNTEAFF

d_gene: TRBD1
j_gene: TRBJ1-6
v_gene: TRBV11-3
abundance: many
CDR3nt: TGTGCCAGCAGCCTCGGGACAGGGGGGTCCTATAATTCACCCCTCCACTTT
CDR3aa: CASSLGTGGSYNSPLHF

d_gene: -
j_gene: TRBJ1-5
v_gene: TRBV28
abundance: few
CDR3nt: TGTGCCAGCAGCGTGTCGGATCAGCCCCAGCATTTT
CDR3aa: CASSVSDQPQHF

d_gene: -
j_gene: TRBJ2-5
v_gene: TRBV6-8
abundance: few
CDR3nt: TGTGCCACCGGGGCGGGGTTCCAAGAGACCCAGTACTTC
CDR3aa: CATGAGFQETQYF

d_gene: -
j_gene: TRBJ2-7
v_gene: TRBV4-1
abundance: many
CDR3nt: TGCGCCAGCAGCCAAGAATGGGGCGCCTACGAGCAGTACTTC
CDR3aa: CASSQEWGAYEQYF

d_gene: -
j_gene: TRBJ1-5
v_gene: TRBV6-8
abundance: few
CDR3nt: TGTGCCAGTCAGGGGTGGAGGAGTCAGCCCCAGCATTTT
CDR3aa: CASQGWRSQPQHF

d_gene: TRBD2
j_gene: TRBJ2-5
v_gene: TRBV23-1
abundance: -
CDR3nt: TGCGCCAGCAGTCTTCCGATTAAAGGGACTAGCGGGGATCAAGAGACCCAGTACTTC
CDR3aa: CASSLPIKGTSGDQETQYF

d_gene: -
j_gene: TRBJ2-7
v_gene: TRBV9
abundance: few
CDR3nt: TGTGCCAGCAGTGGGGACTTAGAGTCCTACGAGCAGTACTTC
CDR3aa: CASSGDLESYEQYF

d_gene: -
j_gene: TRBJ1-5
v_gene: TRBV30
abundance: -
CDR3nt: TGTGCCTGGAATTTTGGCGATCAGCCCCAGCATTTT
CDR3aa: CAWNFGDQPQHF

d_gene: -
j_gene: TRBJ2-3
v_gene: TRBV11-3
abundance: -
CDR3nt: TGTGCCAGCAGCTTAGTCCTAGCAACAGATACGCAGTATTTT
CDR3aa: CASSLVLATDTQYF

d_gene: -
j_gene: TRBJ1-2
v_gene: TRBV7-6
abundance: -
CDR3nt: TGTGCCAGCAGCTTGAATGAGGGGGAAGGCCAATACGGGGAGGGCTACACCTTC
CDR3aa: CASSLNEGEGQYGEGYTF

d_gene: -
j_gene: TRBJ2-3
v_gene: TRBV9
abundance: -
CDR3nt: TGTGCCAGCAGCACCCAGGGGCCGGAAGATACGCAGTATTTT
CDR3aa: CASSTQGPEDTQYF

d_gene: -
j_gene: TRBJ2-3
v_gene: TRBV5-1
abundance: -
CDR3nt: TGCGCCAGCAGCTTGGGCGGGGACACAGATACGCAGTATTTT
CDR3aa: CASSLGGDTDTQYF

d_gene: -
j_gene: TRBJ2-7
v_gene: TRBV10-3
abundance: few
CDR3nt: TGTGCCATCAGTGAGCCGACTGAGGGCATCTACGAGCAGTACTTC
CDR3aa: CAISEPTEGIYEQYF

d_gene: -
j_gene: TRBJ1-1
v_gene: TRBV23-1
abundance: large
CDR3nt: TGCGCCAGCAGCCCCCAGATGAACACTGAAGCTTTCTTT
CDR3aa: CASSPQMNTEAFF

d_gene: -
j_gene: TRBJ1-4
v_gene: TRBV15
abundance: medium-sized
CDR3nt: TGTGCCACCAGCAGAGAGTTGACAGGAGATAATGAAAAACTGTTTTTT
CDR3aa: CATSRELTGDNEKLFF

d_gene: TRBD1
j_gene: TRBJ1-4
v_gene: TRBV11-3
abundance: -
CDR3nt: TGTGCCAGCAGCCGGGCCGGGACAGGGAATGAAAAACTGTTTTTT
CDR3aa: CASSRAGTGNEKLFF

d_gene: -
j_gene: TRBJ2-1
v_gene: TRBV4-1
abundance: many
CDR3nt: TGCGCCAGCAGCCAAGATGGCGGGGGCGCGTACAATGAGCAGTTCTTC
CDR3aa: CASSQDGGGAYNEQFF

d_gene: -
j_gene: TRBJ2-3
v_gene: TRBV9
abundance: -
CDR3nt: TGTGCCAGCAGCGCGCAGACCCAGAAAGATACGCAGTATTTT
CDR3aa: CASSAQTQKDTQYF

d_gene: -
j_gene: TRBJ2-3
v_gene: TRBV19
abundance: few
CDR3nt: TGTGCCAGCAGCAGGGGGGTCACAGATACGCAGTATTTT
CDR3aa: CASSRGVTDTQYF

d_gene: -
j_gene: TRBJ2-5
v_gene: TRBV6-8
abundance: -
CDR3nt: TGTGCCATCAGCGGAAGTGAACACCAAGAGACCCAGTACTTC
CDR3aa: CAISGSEHQETQYF

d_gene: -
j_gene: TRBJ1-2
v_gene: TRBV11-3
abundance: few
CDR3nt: TGTGCCAGCAGCTTAGTGGGGACACTAATACTCGGGGGCTACACCTTC
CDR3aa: CASSLVGTLILGGYTF

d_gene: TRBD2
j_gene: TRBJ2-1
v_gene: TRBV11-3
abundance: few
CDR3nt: TGTGCCAGCAGCCAGGCGACTAGCGGGGGGGACGATGAGCAGTTCTTC
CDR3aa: CASSQATSGGDDEQFF

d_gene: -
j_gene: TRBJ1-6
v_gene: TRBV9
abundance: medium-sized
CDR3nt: TGTGCCAGCAGCGTAGCAGCATATAATTCACCCCTCCACTTT
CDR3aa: CASSVAAYNSPLHF

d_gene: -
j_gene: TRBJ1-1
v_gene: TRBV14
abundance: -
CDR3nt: TGTGCCAGCAGCTGGGGTGGGGGGAACACTGAAGCTTTCTTT
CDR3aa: CASSWGGGNTEAFF

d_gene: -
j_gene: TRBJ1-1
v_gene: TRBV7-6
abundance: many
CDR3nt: TGTGCCAGCAGCTTAACGCTCCAGAACACTGAAGCTTTCTTT
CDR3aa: CASSLTLQNTEAFF